In its sample, the clone carrying this T cell receptor (beta chain) was seen once. The data were produced by immunoSEQ multiplex PCR, yet TCRdb's version contains in-frame clones alone and is incomplete. The sample yields 120,000 or so clones, 90% to 96% seen once. The data originate from a study of cytomegalovirus exposure and HLA in healthy donors. Study in general: The 90 to 150 validation repertoires, a later analysis reported, used the same platform as the approximately 670 repertoires from the first cohort.

The germline V gene encodes CDR1 SEHNR and CDR2 FQNEAQ (reference sequence). There are 14 residues in the CDR3. Trimming stripped 5 bases from V and 4 bases from J, with 11 bases between. The sequenced sample consisted of PBMCs. The sequence came from a young man in good health and CMV-seronegative. The genes are TRBV7-9 and TRBJ2-2; TRBD2 might be the D (6 bases). Written as DNA, the CDR3 is TGTGCCAGCAGCAAACCGCGGGGCACCGGGGAGCTGTTTTTT. Its protein product is CASSKPRGTGELFF.